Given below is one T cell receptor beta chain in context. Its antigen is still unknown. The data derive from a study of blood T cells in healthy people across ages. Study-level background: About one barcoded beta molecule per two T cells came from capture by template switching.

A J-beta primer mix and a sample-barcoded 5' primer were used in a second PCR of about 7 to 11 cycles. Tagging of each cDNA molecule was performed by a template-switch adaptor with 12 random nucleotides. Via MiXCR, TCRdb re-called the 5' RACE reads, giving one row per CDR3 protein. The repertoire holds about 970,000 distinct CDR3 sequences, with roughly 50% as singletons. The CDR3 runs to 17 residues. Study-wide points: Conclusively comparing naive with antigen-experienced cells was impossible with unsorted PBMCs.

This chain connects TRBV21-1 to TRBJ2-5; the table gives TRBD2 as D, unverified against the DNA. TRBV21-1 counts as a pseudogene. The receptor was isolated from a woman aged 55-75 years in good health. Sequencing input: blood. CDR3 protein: CASSKRGGESGQETQYF. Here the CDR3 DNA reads TGTGCCAGCAGCAAACGGGGGGGAGAGTCAGGGCAAGAGACCCAGTACTTC.